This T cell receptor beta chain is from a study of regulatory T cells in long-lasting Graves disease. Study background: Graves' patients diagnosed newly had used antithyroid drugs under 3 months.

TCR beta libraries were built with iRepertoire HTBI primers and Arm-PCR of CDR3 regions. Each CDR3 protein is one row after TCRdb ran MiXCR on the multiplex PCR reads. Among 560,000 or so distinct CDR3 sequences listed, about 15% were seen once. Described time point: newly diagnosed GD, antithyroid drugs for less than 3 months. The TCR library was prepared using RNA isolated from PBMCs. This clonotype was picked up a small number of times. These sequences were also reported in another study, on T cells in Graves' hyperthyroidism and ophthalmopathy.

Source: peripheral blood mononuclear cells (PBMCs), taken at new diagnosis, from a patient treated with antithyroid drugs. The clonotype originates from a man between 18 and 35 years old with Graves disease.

The CDR3 DNA follows: TGTGCCAGCAGCGCGGGACAGAGCTATGGCTACACCTTC. It specifies CASSAGQSYGYTF. This chain connects TRBV9 to TRBJ1-2; TRBD1 matches at 7 bases. CDR3 length: 13 amino acids. Looked up from germline, CDR1 is SGDLS and CDR2 is YYNGEE. The trim removed 3 bases at V and 4 bases at J, leaving 3 bases unmatched.